Here is one TCR beta chain with its context. This entry belongs to a study of blood T cell repertoires in COVID-19. Study context: COVID-19 samples, acute and convalescent, were from the United States, Italy and Spain. PBMCs, B-cell-depleted T cells, or T cells were the source of the cDNA or gDNA that made up the material.

Per the original methods: Estimated nucleated cell counts came from reference gene primer amplification. TCRdb's table, derived via immunoSEQ multiplex PCR, lists solely in-frame clones and lacks some. V, J and clone size reflect that table, while D and trimming were determined from the DNA. The repertoire holds roughly 97,000 clones, around 82% seen once, with about 5% in the top ten. The CDR3 runs to 16 residues. The ends lost 4 bases at V and 2 bases at J; junction bases unmatched: 8. Germline V gene lookup returns CDR1 LGHNA and CDR2 YNFKEQ. The sequenced sample consisted of peripheral blood. The sequence was collected from a man aged 60-69 years with acute or convalescent COVID-19. This chain joins TRBV4-2 and TRBJ1-2, with TRBD1 matching 9 bases. The CDR3 is CASSLSQGARNYGYTF. The CDR3 coding sequence is TGTGCCAGCAGCCTCTCACAGGGGGCAAGAAACTATGGCTACACCTTC.